These 11 T cell receptor beta chains were sequenced from one sample in a study of blood T cell repertoires in COVID-19. This table comes from immunoSEQ multiplex PCR, and its TCRdb copy is limited to in-frame clones, with some not included. Of about 97,000 clones in the sample, almost 90% are singletons; the top ten hold around 2%. The material sequenced was peripheral blood. The receptors come from a man in his fifties or sixties with COVID-19, enrolled during active disease.

The chain uses TRBV20-1 and TRBJ1-2, with D maybe TRBD1 (6 bases). This CDR3 region has 13 residues. CDR1 and CDR2 from the germline V gene are DFQATT and SNEGSKA (reference sequence). V was trimmed by 3 bases and J by 1 base, leaving 9 bases between them. CDR3: CSASGGRNYGYTF. As DNA, the CDR3 is TGCAGTGCTAGTGGGGGGCGTAACTATGGCTACACCTTC.

V gene TRBV18 combines with J gene TRBJ1-5; 8 bases are shared with TRBD1. The CDR3 loop spans 15 amino acids. J lost 2 bases, V lost 6 bases, and 6 bases had no gene match. Germline V lookup: CDR1 KGHSH, CDR2 LQKENI. The CDR3 DNA sequence: TGTGCCAGCTCCCAGGGGGCGGGTCGCAATCAGCCCCAGCATTTT. Amino acid sequence: CASSQGAGRNQPQHF.

The chain couples TRBV7-6 to TRBJ1-1; D is undetermined. V lost 5 bases, J lost 4 bases, and 14 bases lay in between. This CDR3 spans 14 amino acids. Germline V gene data show CDR1 as SGHVS and CDR2 as FNYEAQ. CDR3: CASSLAGMGTEAFF. CDR3 sequence (DNA): TGTGCCAGCAGCCTGGCCGGGATGGGCACTGAAGCTTTCTTT.

This chain connects TRBV6-5 to TRBJ1-5; D is undetermined. This CDR3 comprises 11 residues. Trimming left V 10 bases short and J 4 bases short, with 8 bases between. The germline V gene has CDR1 MNHEY and CDR2 SVGAGI. CDR3 in amino acids: CATGLNQPQHF. The CDR3 coding sequence is TGTGCCACGGGGTTGAATCAGCCCCAGCATTTT.

The chain joins TRBV7-2 to TRBJ1-1, with D perhaps matching TRBD1 (5 bases). Germline V CDR1 and CDR2: SGHTA, FQGNSA. The CDR3 spans 15 residues. Trimming stripped 5 bases from V and 6 bases from J, with 19 bases between. CDR3 sequence (DNA): TGTGCCAGCAGCCTCGGCCCATCCAAAGGGGCTGAAGCTTTCTTT. Protein: CASSLGPSKGAEAFF. The full variable domain, its missing parts supplied by reference TRBV7-2 and TRBJ1-1, is GAGVSQSPSNKVTEKGKDVELRCDPISGHTALYWYRQSLGQGLEFLIYFQGNSAPDKSGLPSDRFSAERTGGSVSTLTIQRTQQEDSAVYLCASSLGPSKGAEAFFGQGTRLTVV.

The chain employs TRBV5-5 and TRBJ1-4; 10 nucleotides match TRBD1. The CDR3 contains 15 residues. V trimming: 0 bases; J trimming: 7 bases; junction bases outside the gene matches: 3. Germline assignment: CDR1 SGHKS and CDR2 YYEKEE (reference sequence). CDR3 sequence: CASSLAGTGVEKLFF. The CDR3 DNA sequence: TGTGCCAGCAGCTTGGCCGGGACAGGGGTTGAAAAACTGTTTTTT.

This clone showed up just once. The V and J genes are TRBV7-9 and TRBJ1-1; 7 bases line up with TRBD1. This CDR3 region has 14 residues. Looked up from germline, CDR1 is SEHNR and CDR2 is FQNEAQ (reference sequence). J lost 0 bases, V lost 5 bases, and 3 bases had no gene match. The CDR3 spells CASSPDRVNTEAFF. The CDR3 bases are TGTGCCAGCAGCCCCGACAGGGTGAACACTGAAGCTTTCTTT.

The chain employs TRBV7-6 and TRBJ1-4, with D unresolved. Germline V lookup: CDR1 SGHVS, CDR2 FNYEAQ. This CDR3 has 13 residues. Deletions cut 5 bases from V and 13 bases from J, with 17 bases between. The CDR3 sequence is CASSLKEGGRLFF. The CDR3 nucleotides read TGTGCCAGCAGCCTCAAGGAGGGCGGGAGACTGTTTTTT.

The chain links TRBV11-2 to TRBJ2-7; D is unclear. This CDR3 region has 13 residues. CDR1 and CDR2 from the germline V gene are SGHAT and FQNNGV. V was trimmed by 0 bases and J by 5 bases, leaving 8 bases between them. CDR3 in amino acids: CASSLDPINEQYF. The DNA for the CDR3 is TGTGCCAGCAGCTTAGATCCTATAAACGAGCAGTACTTC.

The chain couples TRBV6-5 to TRBJ1-2; D ambiguous. The CDR3 extends over 15 amino acids. Trimming removed 2 bases from V and 1 base from J, with 11 bases in between. Germline lookup yields CDR1 MNHEY and CDR2 SVGAGI. CDR3: CASSYVGVSNYGYTF. The CDR3 DNA reads TGTGCCAGCAGTTACGTCGGGGTCAGTAACTATGGCTACACCTTC.

This chain links TRBV30 with TRBJ1-1; 7 bases fit TRBD1. This CDR3 spans 13 amino acids. Germline V lookup: CDR1 GTSNPN, CDR2 SVGIG (reference sequence). J lost 10 bases, V lost 4 bases, and 12 bases had no gene match. The CDR3 region has the DNA TGTGCCTGGAACCACAGGGGCTATCGGGCAGCTTTCTTT. Its translation: CAWNHRGYRAAFF. Full variable domain (rest looked up from reference TRBV30 and TRBJ1-1): SQTIHQWPATLVQPVGSPLSLECTVEGTSNPNLYWYRQAAGRGLQLLFYSVGIGQISSEVPQNLSASRPQDRQFILSSKKLLLSDSGFYLCAWNHRGYRAAFFGQGTRLTVV.